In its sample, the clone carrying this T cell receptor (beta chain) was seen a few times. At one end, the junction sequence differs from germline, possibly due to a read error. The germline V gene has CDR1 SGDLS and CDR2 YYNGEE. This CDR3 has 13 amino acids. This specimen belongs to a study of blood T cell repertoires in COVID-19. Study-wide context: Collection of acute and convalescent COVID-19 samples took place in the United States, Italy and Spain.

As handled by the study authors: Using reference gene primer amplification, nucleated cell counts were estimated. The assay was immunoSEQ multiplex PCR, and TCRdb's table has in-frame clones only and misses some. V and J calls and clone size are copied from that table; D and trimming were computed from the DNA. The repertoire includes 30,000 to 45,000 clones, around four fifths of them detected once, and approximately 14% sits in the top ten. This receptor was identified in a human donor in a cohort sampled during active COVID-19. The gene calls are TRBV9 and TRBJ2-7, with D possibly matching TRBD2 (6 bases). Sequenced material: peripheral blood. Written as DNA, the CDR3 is TGTGCCAGCAGCGTAGTCCCGCCCCGGGGACTCTCATTC. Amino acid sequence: CASSVVPPRGLSF.